This TCR beta chain originates from a study of blood T cell repertoires in COVID-19. About the research overall: Acute and convalescent COVID-19 specimens originated in the United States, Italy and Spain.

CDR1 and CDR2 (germline): MNHEY, SVGAGI. V gave up 6 bases and J gave up 0 bases, with 9 bases separating them. This CDR3 spans 14 amino acids. Per the authors' pipeline: Scientists estimated how many nucleated cells there were by amplifying reference gene primers. Method: immunoSEQ multiplex PCR; TCRdb's copy keeps in-frame clones and lacks some. V, J and clone size derive from that table, while D and trimming were established from the DNA sequence. The data show some 140,000 clones, 70% to 80% seen once. This clone was seen a handful of times. The clonotype originates from a man aged 55 to 70 with acute or convalescent COVID-19. Sample: peripheral blood. The chain uses TRBV6-5 and TRBJ1-3; D is perhaps TRBD1 (6 bases). The CDR3 DNA is TGTGCCAGCAGAAGGACAGTCTCTGGAAACACCATATATTTT. It is translated as CASRRTVSGNTIYF.